The 2 T cell receptor beta chains listed next were all sequenced from one sample in a study of long-term antiretroviral therapy in people with HIV. Researchers report immunoSEQ v3.0 was run at survey level. Some clones are missing from TCRdb's copy, which holds only in-frame ones; the method was immunoSEQ multiplex PCR. The sample holds some 28,000 clones, 88% seen once. The sequenced sample was unsorted PBMCs, obtained 0.5 years after starting antiretroviral therapy. The receptors shown here come from a young woman with HIV.

The rearrangement links TRBV28 to TRBJ1-1; 7 bases fit TRBD1. The V gene's germline CDR1 is MDHEN and CDR2 SYDVKM. This CDR3 comprises 11 residues. J gave up 7 bases and V 8 bases, and 4 bases lay outside the gene matches. DNA of the CDR3: TGTGCCAGCTTACAGGGGATTGAAGCTTTCTTT. Translated: CASLQGIEAFF.

The chain couples TRBV4-3 to TRBJ1-1; D gene ambiguous. The germline V and J ends were trimmed by 0 bases and 1 base, with 6 bases remaining between them. The germline gives CDR1 LGHNA, CDR2 YSLEER. This CDR3 contains 14 residues. The DNA for the CDR3 is TGCGCCAGCAGCCAAGATCACTCGAACACTGAAGCTTTCTTT. As protein: CASSQDHSNTEAFF.